The 15 T cell receptor beta chains in this list originate from one sample, sequenced in a study of blood T cell repertoires in COVID-19 (dated by TCRdb to 2020 to 2022). The library was built by means of the immunoSEQ multiplex PCR assay. Not all clones reach the TCRdb copy of this immuneACCESS table, which keeps in-frame sequences only. Checked studies attribute under half of the gap to unresolved V genes and leave the rest unexplained. Counted in this sample were about 220,000 clones; around 89% of them appeared once. In total, the top ten clones hold roughly 2.8% of the sample. Sequenced input: PBMCs or T cells enriched from blood (not recorded which). The receptors here all came from a young woman who had recovered from COVID-19.

The chain links TRBV6-5 to TRBJ1-1; a weak D match, TRBD1 (5 bases). Germline CDR1 MNHEY, CDR2 SVGAGI. V gave up 3 bases and J gave up 3 bases, with 14 bases separating them. CDR3 length: 15 residues. The CDR3: CASSYPRGTDTEAFF. The CDR3 DNA reads TGTGCCAGCAGTTATCCGCGGGGGACGGACACTGAAGCTTTCTTT.

The J gene is TRBJ1-4, the V gene TRBV11-2, with 10 bases fitting TRBD1. The junction had 8 bases not matched to a gene; V was cut back by 5 bases and J by 8 bases. The CDR3 spans 15 residues. Germline loops: CDR1 SGHAT, CDR2 FQNNGV. The DNA of the CDR3 is TGTGCCAGCAGCCCCGGAGGGGACAGGGGCGAAAAACTGTTTTTT. It codes for CASSPGGDRGEKLFF.

V is TRBV14 and J is TRBJ2-1, with TRBD2 matching over 8 bases. The CDR3 length is 17 residues. The junction had 8 bases not matched to a gene; V was cut back by 2 bases and J by 2 bases. CDR1 and CDR2 from the germline V gene are SGHDN and FVKESK. CDR3 residues: CASSQNGGAWTYNEQFF. CDR3 coding DNA: TGTGCCAGCAGCCAAAACGGGGGGGCCTGGACCTACAATGAGCAGTTCTTC. The full variable domain, completed using reference TRBV14 and TRBJ2-1, is EAGVTQFPSHSVIEKGQTVTLRCDPISGHDNLYWYRRVMGKEIKFLLHFVKESKQDESGMPNNRFLAERTGGTYSTLKVQPAELEDSGVYFCASSQNGGAWTYNEQFFGPGTRLTVL.

The chain links TRBV6-5 to TRBJ1-1; D is unresolved. V lost 3 bases and J lost 0, with 2 bases in between. CDR3 size: 12 residues. Germline values: CDR1 MNHEY, CDR2 SVGAGI. CDR3 sequence (DNA): TGTGCCAGCAGTTATATGAACACTGAAGCTTTCTTT. Amino acids: CASSYMNTEAFF.

This chain joins TRBV11-3 and TRBJ1-2; 9 bases agree with TRBD1. This CDR3 is built from 17 residues. Losses at the gene ends were 1 base for V and 5 bases for J; bases not matched to a gene: 11. CDR1 and CDR2 from the germline V gene are SGHNT and YENEEA. The CDR3 sequence is CASSLAPGTGREYGYTF. CDR3 DNA: TGTGCCAGCAGCTTAGCCCCAGGGACAGGGAGGGAATATGGCTACACCTTC.

The chain carries TRBV7-2 and TRBJ2-5; TRBD2 is a possible D gene (7 bases). This CDR3 is 14 amino acids long. The V gene lost 0 bases and the J gene lost 5 bases, with 10 bases spanning the gap. CDR1 is SGHTA, CDR2 FQGNSA, per germline. This CDR3 reads CASSLARGLETQYF. DNA of the CDR3: TGTGCCAGCAGCTTAGCGCGGGGGCTTGAGACCCAGTACTTC.

This rearrangement joins TRBV7-8 to TRBJ2-5; D is ambiguous. The CDR3 loop spans 11 amino acids. V lost 7 bases, J lost 5 bases, and 8 bases lay in between. Germline CDR1 reads SGHVS; CDR2 reads FQNEAQ. The CDR3 sequence is CASTLRETQYF. The CDR3 coding sequence is TGTGCCAGCACTTTGAGGGAGACCCAGTACTTC.

The chain joins TRBV25-1 to TRBJ1-2; 9 nucleotides align to TRBD1. Trimming at V came to 8 bases and at J to 6 bases, leaving 1 base not matched to a gene. This CDR3 region has 11 residues. Germline V gene lookup returns CDR1 MGHDK and CDR2 SYGVNS. The CDR3 protein is CASGTGHGYTF. CDR3 bases: TGTGCCAGCGGGACAGGGCATGGCTACACCTTC.

The V gene is TRBV4-2, the J gene TRBJ1-2; D is unresolved. This CDR3 is 17 amino acids long. Germline V gene data show CDR1 as LGHNA and CDR2 as YNFKEQ. Trimming took off 0 bases at V and 0 bases at J, with 14 bases between the two ends. The CDR3 DNA is TGTGCCAGCAGCCAAGATGTAAGCCCAACAGCTAACTATGGCTACACCTTC. Amino acids: CASSQDVSPTANYGYTF.

This clone appeared once. V gene TRBV9 combines with J gene TRBJ2-7, with D perhaps TRBD2 (6 bases). Germline V lookup: CDR1 SGDLS, CDR2 YYNGEE. This CDR3 is built from 14 residues. Trimming stripped 0 bases from V and 2 bases from J, with 9 bases between. The chain's CDR3 is CASSVDGGTYEQYF. The CDR3 region has the DNA TGTGCCAGCAGCGTAGACGGGGGTACCTACGAGCAGTACTTC.

The gene calls are TRBV7-9 and TRBJ1-6; a possible D gene is TRBD1 (6 bases). The CDR3 is 16 residues long. Per germline, CDR1 SEHNR and CDR2 FQNEAQ (reference sequence). V was shortened by 1 base and J by 7 bases, with 14 bases between the two germline ends. Written as DNA, the CDR3 is TGTGCCAGCAGCTTAGGGGCCCGGGGGGCCAATTCACCCCTCCACTTT. Protein product: CASSLGARGANSPLHF.

This clone showed up just once. The V gene is TRBV27, the J gene TRBJ2-7, with D possibly TRBD2 on 5 matching bases. With 2 bases removed from V and 3 bases from J, the gap between germline ends came to 5 bases. The CDR3 covers 12 residues. Germline CDR1 and CDR2: MNHEY and SMNVEV (reference sequence). The CDR3 here is CASSLEGYEQYF. CDR3 in DNA: TGTGCCAGCAGTTTAGAGGGCTACGAGCAGTACTTC.

The chain is built from TRBV11-2 and TRBJ1-5, with D unclear. V gave up 1 base and J gave up 3 bases, with 22 bases separating them. The CDR3 is 19 amino acids. CDR1 and CDR2 from the germline V gene are SGHAT and FQNNGV. CDR3 DNA: TGTGCCAGCAGCTTAGGTTCCATCGGGGTATCCCTGCACAATCAGCCCCAGCATTTT. It translates to CASSLGSIGVSLHNQPQHF. Full variable domain (outside the CDR3, taken from reference TRBV11-2 and TRBJ1-5): EAGVAQSPRYKIIEKRQSVAFWCNPISGHATLYWYQQILGQGPKLLIQFQNNGVVDDSQLPKDRFSAERLKGVDSTLKIQPAKLEDSAVYLCASSLGSIGVSLHNQPQHFGDGTRLSIL.

This chain connects TRBV28 to TRBJ2-3; tentative D call: TRBD2 (6 bases). V lost 3 bases and J 2 bases, leaving 18 bases between the germline ends. This CDR3 spans 17 amino acids. CDR1 is MDHEN, CDR2 SYDVKM, per germline. CDR3 DNA sequence: TGTGCCAGCAGTTTTAGATGGAGGGTGCCAAACACAGATACGCAGTATTTT. Translated: CASSFRWRVPNTDTQYF.

This sequence joins TRBV11-2 and TRBJ2-1; 8 bases align to TRBD2. Per germline, CDR1 SGHAT and CDR2 FQNNGV. V shed 1 base and J 8 bases; nucleotides not matched to a gene: 4. This CDR3 has 14 amino acids. CDR3 region: CASSLGTSFDEQFF. CDR3 DNA sequence: TGTGCCAGCAGCTTAGGGACTAGCTTCGATGAGCAGTTCTTC.